What follows are 5 T cell receptor beta chains derived from one specimen sequenced in a study of blood T cell repertoires in COVID-19. The data were produced by immunoSEQ multiplex PCR, yet TCRdb's version contains in-frame clones alone and is incomplete. The data show around 310,000 clones, around nine tenths seen once. Sequencing was carried out using peripheral blood. These receptor sequences come from a woman aged 30 to 39 with COVID-19, enrolled during active disease.

The chain employs TRBV6-6 and TRBJ1-4; D is unresolved. This CDR3 is built from 13 residues. Germline assignment: CDR1 MNHNY and CDR2 SVGAGI (reference sequence). V lost 7 bases and J 1 base, leaving 7 bases between the germline ends. CDR3 amino acids: CASTFLTNEKLFF. Here the CDR3 DNA reads TGTGCCAGCACCTTCCTAACTAATGAAAAACTGTTTTTT.

In this sample, this clone turned up once. This chain uses TRBV6-2 or TRBV6-3 with TRBJ2-1; 7 nucleotides match TRBD2. The CDR3 totals 18 residues. Per the germline V gene, CDR1 is MNHEY and CDR2 is SVGEGT. V dropped 5 bases and J dropped 0; count of bases not matched to a gene: 13. The CDR3 region has the DNA TGTGCCAGCAGTGCCTCGGCGGGAGAGGGGAGCTCCTACAATGAGCAGTTCTTC. As protein: CASSASAGEGSSYNEQFF.

This chain connects TRBV28 to TRBJ2-7; TRBD2 aligns across 9 bases. The V segment lost 5 bases and the J segment 2 bases; nucleotides outside the gene matches: 10. Germline V CDR1 and CDR2: MDHEN, SYDVKM. CDR3 length equals 16 residues. CDR3 in DNA: TGTGCCAGCAGTACCGCCGCGAGCGGGAGGCCCTACGAGCAGTACTTC. Its translation: CASSTAASGRPYEQYF. The variable domain in full, with the rest retrieved from reference TRBV28 and TRBJ2-7, is DVKVTQSSRYLVKRTGEKVFLECVQDMDHENMFWYRQDPGLGLRLIYFSYDVKMKEKGDIPEGYSVSREKKERFSLILESASTNQTSMYLCASSTAASGRPYEQYFGPGTRLTVT.

The chain carries TRBV28 and TRBJ2-1; tentatively, D is TRBD2 (6 bases). Trimming left V 7 bases short and J 1 base short, with 17 bases between. CDR3 size: 16 residues. The germline CDR1 and CDR2 sequences are MDHEN and SYDVKM. The CDR3 DNA reads TGTGCCAGCACCGTTCCGGGACTCGTTTCCTACAATGAGCAGTTCTTC. Translating gives CASTVPGLVSYNEQFF.

The V and J genes are TRBV7-9 and TRBJ1-3; a possible D gene is TRBD1 (5 bases). V was cut by 1 base and J by 7 bases, with 5 bases left in between. Germline CDR1 is SEHNR and CDR2 is FQNEAQ (reference sequence). This CDR3 region has 12 residues. Here the CDR3 DNA reads TGTGCCAGCAGCTTAGGGGGCAACACCATATATTTT. Its translation is CASSLGGNTIYF.